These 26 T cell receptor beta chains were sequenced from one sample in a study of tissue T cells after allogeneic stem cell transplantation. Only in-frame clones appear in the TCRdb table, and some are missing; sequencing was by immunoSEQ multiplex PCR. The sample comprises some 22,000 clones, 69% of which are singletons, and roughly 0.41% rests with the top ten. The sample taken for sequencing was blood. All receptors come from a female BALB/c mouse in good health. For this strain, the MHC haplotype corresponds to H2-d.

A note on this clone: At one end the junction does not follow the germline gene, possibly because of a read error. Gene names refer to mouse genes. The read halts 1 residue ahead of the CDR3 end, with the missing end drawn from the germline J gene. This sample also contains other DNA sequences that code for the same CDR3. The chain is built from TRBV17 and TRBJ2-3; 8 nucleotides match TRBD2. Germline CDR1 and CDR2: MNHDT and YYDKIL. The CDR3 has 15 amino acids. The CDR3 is CASSPTGASAETLYF. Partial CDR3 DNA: TGTGCTAGCAGTCCGACTGGGGCTAGTGCAGAAACTCTGTAT.

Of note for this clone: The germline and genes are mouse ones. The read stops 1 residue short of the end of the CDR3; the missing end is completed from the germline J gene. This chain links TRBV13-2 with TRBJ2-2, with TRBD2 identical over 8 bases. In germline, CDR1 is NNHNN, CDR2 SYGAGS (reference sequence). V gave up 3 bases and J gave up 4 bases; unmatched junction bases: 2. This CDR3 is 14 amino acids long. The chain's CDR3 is CASGAGGLTGQLYF. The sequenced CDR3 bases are TGTGCCAGCGGTGCTGGGGGGCTCACCGGGCAGCTCTAC.

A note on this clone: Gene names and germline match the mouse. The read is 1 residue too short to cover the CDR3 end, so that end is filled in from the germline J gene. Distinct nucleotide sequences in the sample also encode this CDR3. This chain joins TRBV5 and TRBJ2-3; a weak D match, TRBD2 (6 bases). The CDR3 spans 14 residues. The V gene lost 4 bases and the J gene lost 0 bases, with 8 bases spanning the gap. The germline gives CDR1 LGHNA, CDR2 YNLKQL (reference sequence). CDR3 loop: CASSPTGSAETLYF. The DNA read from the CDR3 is TGTGCCAGCAGCCCGACTGGTAGTGCAGAAACGCTGTAT.

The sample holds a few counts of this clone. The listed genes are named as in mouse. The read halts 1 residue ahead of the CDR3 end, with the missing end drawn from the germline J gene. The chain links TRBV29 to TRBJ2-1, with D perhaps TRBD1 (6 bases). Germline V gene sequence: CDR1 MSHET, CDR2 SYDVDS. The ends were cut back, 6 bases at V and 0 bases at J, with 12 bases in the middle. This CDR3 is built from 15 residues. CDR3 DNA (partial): TGTGCTAGCAGCCTCCGGGACAATAACTATGCTGAGCAGTTC. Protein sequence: CASSLRDNNYAEQF. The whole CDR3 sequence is CASSLRDNNYAEQFF.

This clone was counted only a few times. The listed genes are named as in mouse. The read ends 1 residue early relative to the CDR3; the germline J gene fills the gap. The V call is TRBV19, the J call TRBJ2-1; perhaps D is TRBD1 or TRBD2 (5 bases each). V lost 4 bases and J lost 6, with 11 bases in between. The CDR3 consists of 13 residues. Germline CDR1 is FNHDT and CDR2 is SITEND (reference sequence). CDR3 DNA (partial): TGTGCCAGCAGTCCAGGGACGGGTGCTGAGCAGTTC. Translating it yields CASSPGTGAEQF. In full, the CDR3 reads CASSPGTGAEQFF.

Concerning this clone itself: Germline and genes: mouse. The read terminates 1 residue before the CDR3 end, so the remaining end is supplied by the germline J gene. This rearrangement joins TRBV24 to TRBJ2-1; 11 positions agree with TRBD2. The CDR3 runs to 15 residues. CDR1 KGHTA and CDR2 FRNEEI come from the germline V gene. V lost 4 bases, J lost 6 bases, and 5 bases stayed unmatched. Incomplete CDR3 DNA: TGTGCCAGCAGTCATGGACTGGGGGGCCTTGCTGAGCAGTTC. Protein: CASSHGLGGLAEQF. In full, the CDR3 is CASSHGLGGLAEQFF.

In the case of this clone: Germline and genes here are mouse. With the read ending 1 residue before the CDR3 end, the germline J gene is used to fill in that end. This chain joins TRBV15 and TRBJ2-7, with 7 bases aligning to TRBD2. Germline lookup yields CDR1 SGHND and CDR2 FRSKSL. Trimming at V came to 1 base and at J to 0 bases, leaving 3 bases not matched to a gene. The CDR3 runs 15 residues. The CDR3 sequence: CASSLGGGSSYEQYF. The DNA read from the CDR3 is TGTGCCAGCAGTTTAGGGGGGGGGAGCTCCTATGAACAGTAC. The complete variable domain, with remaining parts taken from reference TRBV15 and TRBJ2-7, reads DAGVTQTPRHEVAEKGQTIILKCEPVSGHNDLFWYRQTKIQGLELLSYFRSKSLMEDGGAFKDRFKAEMLNSSFSTLKIQPTEPKDSAVYLCASSLGGGSSYEQYFGPGTRLTVL.

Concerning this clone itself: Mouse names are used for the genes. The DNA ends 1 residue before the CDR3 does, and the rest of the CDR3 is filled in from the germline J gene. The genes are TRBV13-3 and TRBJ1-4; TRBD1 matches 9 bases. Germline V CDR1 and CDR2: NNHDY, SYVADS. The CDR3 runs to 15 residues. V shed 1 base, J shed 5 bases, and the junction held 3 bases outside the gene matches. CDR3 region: CASSDRDRENERLFF. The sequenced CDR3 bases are TGTGCCAGCAGTGATAGGGACAGGGAAAACGAAAGATTATTT.

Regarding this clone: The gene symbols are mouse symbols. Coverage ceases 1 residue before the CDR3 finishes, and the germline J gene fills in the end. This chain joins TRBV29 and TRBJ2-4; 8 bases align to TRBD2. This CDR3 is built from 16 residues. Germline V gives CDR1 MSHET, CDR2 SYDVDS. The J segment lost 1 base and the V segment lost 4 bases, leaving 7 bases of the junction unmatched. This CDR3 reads CASSSPGGFGQNTLYF. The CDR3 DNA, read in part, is TGTGCTAGCAGTTCTCCTGGGGGGTTCGGTCAAAACACCTTGTAC.

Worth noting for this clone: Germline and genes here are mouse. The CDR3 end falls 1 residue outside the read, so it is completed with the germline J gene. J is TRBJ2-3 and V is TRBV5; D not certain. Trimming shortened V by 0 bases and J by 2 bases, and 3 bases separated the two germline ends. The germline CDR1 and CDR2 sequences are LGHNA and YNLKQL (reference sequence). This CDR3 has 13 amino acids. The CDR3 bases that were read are TGTGCCAGCAGCCAAGAGAATGCAGAAACGCTGTAT. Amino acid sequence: CASSQENAETLY. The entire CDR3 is CASSQENAETLYF.

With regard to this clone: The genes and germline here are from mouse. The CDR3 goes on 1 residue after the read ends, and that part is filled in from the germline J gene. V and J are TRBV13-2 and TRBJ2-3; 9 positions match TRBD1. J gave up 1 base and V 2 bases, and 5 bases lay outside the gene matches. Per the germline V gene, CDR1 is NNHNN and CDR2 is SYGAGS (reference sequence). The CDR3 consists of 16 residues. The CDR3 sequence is CASGDRDREGAETLYF. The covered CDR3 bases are TGTGCCAGCGGTGACCGGGACAGGGAAGGTGCAGAAACGCTGTAT.

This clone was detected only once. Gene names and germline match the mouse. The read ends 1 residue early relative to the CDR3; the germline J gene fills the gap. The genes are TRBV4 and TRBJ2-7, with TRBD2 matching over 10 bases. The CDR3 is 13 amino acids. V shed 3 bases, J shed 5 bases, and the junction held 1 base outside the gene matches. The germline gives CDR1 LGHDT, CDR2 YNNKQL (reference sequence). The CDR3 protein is CASSYDWGDEQYF. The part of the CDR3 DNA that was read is TGTGCCAGCAGCTACGACTGGGGGGATGAACAGTAC.

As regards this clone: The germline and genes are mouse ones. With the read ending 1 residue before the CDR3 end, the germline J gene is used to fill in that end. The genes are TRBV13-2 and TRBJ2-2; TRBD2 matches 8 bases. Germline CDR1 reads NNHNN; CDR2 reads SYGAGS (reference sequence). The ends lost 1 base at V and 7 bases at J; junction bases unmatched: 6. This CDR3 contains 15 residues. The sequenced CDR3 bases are TGTGCCAGCGGTGATAGGGGGGGCGCCGGCGGGCAGCTCTAC. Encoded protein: CASGDRGGAGGQLY. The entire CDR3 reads CASGDRGGAGGQLYF.

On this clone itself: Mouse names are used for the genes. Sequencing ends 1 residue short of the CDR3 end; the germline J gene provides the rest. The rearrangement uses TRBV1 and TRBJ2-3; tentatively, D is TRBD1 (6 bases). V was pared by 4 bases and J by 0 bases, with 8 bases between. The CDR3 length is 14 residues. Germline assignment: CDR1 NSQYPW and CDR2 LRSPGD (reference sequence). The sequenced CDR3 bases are TGCACCTGCAGTGGGGACATTAGTGCAGAAACGCTGTAT. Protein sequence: CTCSGDISAETLY. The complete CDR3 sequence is CTCSGDISAETLYF.

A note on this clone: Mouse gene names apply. The CDR3 reads CASSRQGNTEVFF. Incomplete CDR3 DNA: TGTGCCAGCAGTAGACAGGGTAACACAGAAGTCTTC. The chain employs TRBV13-1 and TRBJ1-1; 7 bases are shared with TRBD1. Read sequence stops 1 residue before the CDR3 end, and the germline J gene provides the missing end. Germline assignment: CDR1 NSHNY and CDR2 SYGAGN. CDR3 size: 13 residues. After removal of 4 bases from V and 2 bases from J, the junction contained 2 bases not matched to a gene.

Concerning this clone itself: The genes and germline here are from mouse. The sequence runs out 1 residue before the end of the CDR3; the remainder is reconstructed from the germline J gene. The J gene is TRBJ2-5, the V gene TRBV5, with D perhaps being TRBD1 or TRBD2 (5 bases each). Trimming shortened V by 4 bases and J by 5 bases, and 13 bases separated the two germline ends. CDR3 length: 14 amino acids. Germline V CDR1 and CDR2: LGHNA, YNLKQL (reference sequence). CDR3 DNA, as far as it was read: TGTGCCAGCAGCCCCCAGGGACGTTTAGACACCCAGTAC. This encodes CASSPQGRLDTQY. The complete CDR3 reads CASSPQGRLDTQYF.

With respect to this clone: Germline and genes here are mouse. The sequenced part of the CDR3 DNA is TGTGCCAGCGGTGACGTGGGACTGGGGAGTCAAAACACCTTGTAC. The encoded protein is CASGDVGLGSQNTLY. The full CDR3 protein is CASGDVGLGSQNTLYF. The J gene is TRBJ2-4, the V gene TRBV13-2, with 10 bases identical to TRBD2. The read terminates 1 residue before the CDR3 end, so the remaining end is supplied by the germline J gene. This CDR3 region has 16 residues. Germline values: CDR1 NNHNN, CDR2 SYGAGS (reference sequence). V gave up 2 bases and J gave up 0 bases; unmatched junction bases: 3.

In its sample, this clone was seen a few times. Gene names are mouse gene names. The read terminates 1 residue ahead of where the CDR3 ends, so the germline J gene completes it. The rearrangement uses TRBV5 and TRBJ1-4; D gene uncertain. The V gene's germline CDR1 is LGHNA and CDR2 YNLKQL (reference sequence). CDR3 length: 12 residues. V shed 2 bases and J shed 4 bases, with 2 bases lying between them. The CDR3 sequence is CASSQSNERLFF. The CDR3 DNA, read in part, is TGTGCCAGCAGCCAAAGCAACGAAAGATTATTT.

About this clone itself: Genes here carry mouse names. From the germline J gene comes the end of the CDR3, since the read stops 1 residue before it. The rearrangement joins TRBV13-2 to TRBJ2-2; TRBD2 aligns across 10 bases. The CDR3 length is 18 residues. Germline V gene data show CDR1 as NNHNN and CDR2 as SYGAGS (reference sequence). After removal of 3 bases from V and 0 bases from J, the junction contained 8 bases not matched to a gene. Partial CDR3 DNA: TGTGCCAGCGGTGCCCGGGACTGGGGTTCCTCAAACACCGGGCAGCTCTAC. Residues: CASGARDWGSSNTGQLY. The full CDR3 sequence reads CASGARDWGSSNTGQLYF.

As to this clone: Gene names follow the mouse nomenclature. The CDR3 here is CASSDAIGGLDTQYF. The part of the CDR3 DNA that was read is TGTGCCAGCAGTGATGCAATAGGGGGCTTAGACACCCAGTAC. This sequence joins TRBV13-1 and TRBJ2-5, with D tentatively TRBD1 (7 bases). The read gets to within 1 residue of the CDR3 end, and the germline J gene fills in the rest. V was pared by 0 bases and J by 5 bases, with 13 bases between. Germline CDR1 is NSHNY and CDR2 is SYGAGN. The CDR3 covers 15 residues.

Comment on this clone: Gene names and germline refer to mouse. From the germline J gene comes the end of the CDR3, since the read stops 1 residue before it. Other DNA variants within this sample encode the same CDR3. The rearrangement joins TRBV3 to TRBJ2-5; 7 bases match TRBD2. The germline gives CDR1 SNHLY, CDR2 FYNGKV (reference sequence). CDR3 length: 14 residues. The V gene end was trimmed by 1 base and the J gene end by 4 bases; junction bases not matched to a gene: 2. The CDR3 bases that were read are TGTGCCAGCAGCTTAGGACTGGGAGAAGACACCCAGTAC. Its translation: CASSLGLGEDTQY. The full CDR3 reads CASSLGLGEDTQYF.

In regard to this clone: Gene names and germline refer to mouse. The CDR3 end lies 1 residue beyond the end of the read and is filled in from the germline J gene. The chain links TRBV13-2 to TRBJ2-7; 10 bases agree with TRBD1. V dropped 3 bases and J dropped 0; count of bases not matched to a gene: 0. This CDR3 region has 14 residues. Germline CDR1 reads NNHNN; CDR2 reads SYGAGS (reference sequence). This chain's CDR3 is CASGGTGGSYEQYF. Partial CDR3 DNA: TGTGCCAGCGGTGGGACAGGGGGCTCCTATGAACAGTAC.

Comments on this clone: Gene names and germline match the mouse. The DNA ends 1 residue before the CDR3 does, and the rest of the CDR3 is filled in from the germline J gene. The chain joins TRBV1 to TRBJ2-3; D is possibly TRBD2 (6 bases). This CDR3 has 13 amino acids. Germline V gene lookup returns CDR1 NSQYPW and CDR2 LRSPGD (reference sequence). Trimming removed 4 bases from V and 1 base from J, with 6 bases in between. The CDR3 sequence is CTCSGGGAETLYF. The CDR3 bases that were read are TGCACCTGCAGTGGGGGGGGTGCAGAAACGCTGTAT.

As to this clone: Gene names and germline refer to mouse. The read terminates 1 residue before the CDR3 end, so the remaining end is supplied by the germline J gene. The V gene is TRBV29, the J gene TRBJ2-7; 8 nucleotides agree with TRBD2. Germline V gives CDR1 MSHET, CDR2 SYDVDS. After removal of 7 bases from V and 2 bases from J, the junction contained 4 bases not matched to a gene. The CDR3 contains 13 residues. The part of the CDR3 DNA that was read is TGTGCTAGCATACGGGGGGGCCCCTATGAACAGTAC. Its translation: CASIRGGPYEQY. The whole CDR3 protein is CASIRGGPYEQYF.

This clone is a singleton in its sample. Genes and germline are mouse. This CDR3 reads CAWSRQINSDYTF. Partial CDR3 DNA: TGTGCCTGGAGTCGCCAGATAAACTCCGACTACACC. V is TRBV31 and J is TRBJ1-2; D is unresolved. The CDR3 end is not reached by the read, which stops 1 residue before it; the germline J gene fills it in. There are 13 residues in the CDR3. V gave up 1 base and J gave up 1 base, with 7 bases separating them. The germline gives CDR1 GKSSPN, CDR2 SITVG. Full variable domain (outside the CDR3, taken from reference TRBV31 and TRBJ1-2): AQTIHQWPVAEIKAVGSPLSLGCTIKGKSSPNLYWYWQATGGTLQQLFYSITVGQVESVVQLNLSASRPKDDQFILSTEKLLLSHSGFYLCAWSRQINSDYTFGSGTRLLVI.

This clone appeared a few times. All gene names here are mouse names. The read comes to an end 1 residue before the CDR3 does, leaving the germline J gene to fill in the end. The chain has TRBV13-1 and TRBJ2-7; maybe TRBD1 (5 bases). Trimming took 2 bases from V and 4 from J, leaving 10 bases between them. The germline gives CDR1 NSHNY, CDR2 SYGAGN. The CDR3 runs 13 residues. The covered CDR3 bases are TGTGCCAGCAGTGACTCACAGGAATATGAACAGTAC. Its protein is CASSDSQEYEQY. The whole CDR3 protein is CASSDSQEYEQYF.